This T cell receptor beta chain is drawn from a study of T cell repertoires in aging, cancer and after chemotherapy. General study findings and limits: Across the chemotherapy interval, each cancer cohort showed higher median generation probability, suggesting thymic rebound. In healthy donors, age-related TCR diversity loss mainly reflected lost richness.

TCR beta rearrangements were amplified from peripheral blood genomic DNA. On this clonotype itself: What it recognizes is unknown.

A mixed TRB-A/B primer pool amplified rearranged TRB by multiplex touch-down PCR. TCRdb re-called the multiplex PCR reads through MiXCR, storing one row per CDR3 protein. The sample contains more than 7,000 distinct CDR3 sequences, 32% of which appear only once. This receptor was obtained from a human donor in good health. The sequencing sample was made of blood.

In nucleotides, the CDR3 is TGTGCCAGCAGTTACACGGGTGGGAGCGCTGAAGCTTTCTTT. Protein sequence: CASSYTGGSAEAFF. The chain joins TRBV6-6 to TRBJ1-1; D is unresolved. The CDR3 covers 14 residues. CDR1 MNHNY and CDR2 SVGAGI come from the germline V gene (reference sequence). V lost 2 bases and J lost 6, with 13 bases in between.